A selection of T cell receptor beta chains follows, all from one sample in a study of T cells in Graves' hyperthyroidism and ophthalmopathy. Each CDR3 protein gets one entry after TCRdb re-called the multiplex PCR reads with MiXCR. Of about 770,000 distinct CDR3 sequences in the sample, approximately 18% are singletons; the top ten hold 16%. Sequencing was carried out using blood. The receptors come from a woman between 50 and 59 years old with Graves' hyperthyroidism that later progressed to Graves' ophthalmopathy. CDR3s include the opening cysteine and the closing phenylalanine or tryptophan. Fields, in order: D gene, J gene, clone size, V gene, CDR3 protein, CDR3 DNA. A D gene is named only where the DNA matches it firmly. Where a row states a size, it is once, few, many or the class of an expanded clone; other rows omit it.

D: .
J: TRBJ2-3
size: many
V: TRBV2
CDR3: CASVLGLRTDTQYF
DNA: TGTGCCAGTGTTTTGGGACTGCGAACAGATACGCAGTATTTT

D: .
J: TRBJ1-4
size: .
V: TRBV7-9
CDR3: CASSLTQGLEKLFF
DNA: TGTGCCAGCAGCTTAACTCAGGGGCTTGAAAAACTGTTTTTT

D: .
J: TRBJ1-1
size: many
V: TRBV2
CDR3: CARANTEAFF
DNA: TGTGCCAGGGCTAACACTGAAGCTTTCTTT

D: TRBD2
J: TRBJ2-7
size: once
V: TRBV5-5
CDR3: CASSLATSDFYEQYF
DNA: TGTGCCAGCAGCTTAGCGACTAGCGACTTCTACGAGCAGTACTTC

D: TRBD1
J: TRBJ2-3
size: few
V: TRBV5-4
CDR3: CASSSKGQERDTQYF
DNA: TGTGCCAGCAGCTCCAAGGGACAGGAAAGAGATACGCAGTATTTT

D: .
J: TRBJ1-6
size: .
V: TRBV20-1
CDR3: CSAREGEQNSPLHF
DNA: TGCAGTGCTAGGGAAGGGGAACAGAATTCACCCCTCCACTTT

D: .
J: TRBJ1-5
size: many
V: TRBV18
CDR3: CASTRGGGLNQPQHF
DNA: TGTGCCAGCACGAGAGGAGGGGGGCTGAATCAGCCCCAGCATTTT

D: .
J: TRBJ1-4
size: .
V: TRBV6-1
CDR3: CASSMADRRNEKLFF
DNA: TGTGCCAGCAGTATGGCCGACAGACGAAATGAAAAACTGTTTTTT

D: TRBD2
J: TRBJ2-7
size: .
V: TRBV9
CDR3: CASSGASGSDEQYF
DNA: TGTGCCAGCAGTGGAGCTAGCGGGTCTGACGAGCAGTACTTC

D: .
J: TRBJ2-7
size: once
V: TRBV3-1
CDR3: CASSQGLGLYEQYF
DNA: TGTGCCAGCAGCCAAGGTTTAGGGCTCTACGAGCAGTACTTC

D: TRBD1
J: TRBJ2-5
size: .
V: TRBV15
CDR3: CATSRPTGVVETQYF
DNA: TGTGCCACCAGCAGACCCACAGGGGTTGTCGAGACCCAGTACTTC

D: .
J: TRBJ1-5
size: .
V: TRBV3-1
CDR3: CASSDTNQPQHF
DNA: TGTGCCAGCAGTGATACCAATCAGCCCCAGCATTTT

D: .
J: TRBJ1-1
size: many
V: TRBV18
CDR3: CASSPTTNTEAFF
DNA: TGTGCCAGCTCACCAACAACGAACACTGAAGCTTTCTTT

D: .
J: TRBJ1-6
size: .
V: TRBV15
CDR3: CATSGDNSPLHF
DNA: TGTGCCACCTCGGGGGATAATTCACCCCTCCACTTT

D: .
J: TRBJ1-2
size: few
V: TRBV7-9
CDR3: CASTLGAGHGYTF
DNA: TGTGCCAGCACCCTAGGGGCCGGCCATGGCTACACCTTC

D: TRBD1
J: TRBJ1-1
size: many
V: TRBV5-1
CDR3: CASSPWDSLDTEAFF
DNA: TGCGCCAGCAGCCCATGGGACAGTCTGGACACTGAAGCTTTCTTT

D: TRBD1
J: TRBJ1-3
size: many
V: TRBV3-1
CDR3: CASSQVGGGGNTIYF
DNA: TGTGCCAGCAGCCAAGTAGGGGGCGGTGGAAACACCATATATTTT

D: .
J: TRBJ2-3
size: few
V: TRBV6-5
CDR3: CASSYTPSAAHSTDTQYF
DNA: TGTGCCAGCAGTTACACCCCTTCTGCGGCGCATAGCACAGATACGCAGTATTTT

D: TRBD1
J: TRBJ2-5
size: few
V: TRBV5-5
CDR3: CASSSLGTGDQETQYF
DNA: TGTGCCAGCAGCTCTCTGGGGACAGGGGACCAAGAGACCCAGTACTTC

D: TRBD2
J: TRBJ2-7
size: few
V: TRBV7-9
CDR3: CASSYEAGESYEQYF
DNA: TGTGCCAGCAGCTACGAGGCGGGGGAATCCTACGAGCAGTACTTC

D: .
J: TRBJ1-1
size: .
V: TRBV9
CDR3: CASSSPLQGNTEAFF
DNA: TGTGCCAGCAGCTCCCCGTTACAGGGGAACACTGAAGCTTTCTTT

D: .
J: TRBJ2-3
size: many
V: TRBV7-8
CDR3: CASSLDWGTDTQYF
DNA: TGTGCCAGCAGCTTAGATTGGGGCACAGATACGCAGTATTTT